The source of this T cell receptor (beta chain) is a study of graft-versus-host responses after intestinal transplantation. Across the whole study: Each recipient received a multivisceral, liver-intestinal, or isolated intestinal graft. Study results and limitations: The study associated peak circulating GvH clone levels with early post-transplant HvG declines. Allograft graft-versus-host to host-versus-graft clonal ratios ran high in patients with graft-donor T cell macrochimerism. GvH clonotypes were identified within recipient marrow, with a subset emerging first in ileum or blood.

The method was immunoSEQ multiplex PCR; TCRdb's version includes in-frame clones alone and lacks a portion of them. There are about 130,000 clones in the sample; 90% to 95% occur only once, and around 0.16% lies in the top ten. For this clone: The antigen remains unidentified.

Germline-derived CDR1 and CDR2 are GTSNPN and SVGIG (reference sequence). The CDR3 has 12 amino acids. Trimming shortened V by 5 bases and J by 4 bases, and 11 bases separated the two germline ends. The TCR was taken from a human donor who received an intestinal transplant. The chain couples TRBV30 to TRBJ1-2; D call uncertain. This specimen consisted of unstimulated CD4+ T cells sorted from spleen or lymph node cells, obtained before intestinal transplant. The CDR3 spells CAWSRGFYGYTF. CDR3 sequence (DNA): TGTGCCTGGTCCCGAGGGTTCTATGGCTACACCTTC.